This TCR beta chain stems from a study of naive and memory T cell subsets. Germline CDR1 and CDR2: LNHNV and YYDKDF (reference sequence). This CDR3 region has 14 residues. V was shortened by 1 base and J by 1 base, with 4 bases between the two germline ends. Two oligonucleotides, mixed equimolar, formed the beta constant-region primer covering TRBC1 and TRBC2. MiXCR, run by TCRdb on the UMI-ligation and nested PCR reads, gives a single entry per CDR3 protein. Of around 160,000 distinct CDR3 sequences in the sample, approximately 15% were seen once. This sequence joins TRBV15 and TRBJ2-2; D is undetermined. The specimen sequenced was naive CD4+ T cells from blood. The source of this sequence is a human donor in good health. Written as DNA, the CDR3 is TGTGCCACCAGCAGAGTGAGGAACACCGGGGAGCTGTTTTTT. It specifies CATSRVRNTGELFF.